What follows describes a single T cell receptor beta chain. What it binds is not known. This sample is drawn from a study of blood T cells in healthy people across ages. Overall study: Template switching caught about one barcoded beta molecule for each two T cells. Findings and limits, study-wide: TCR beta diversity per million T cells fell roughly linearly with age.

Individuals who donated were healthy Caucasians from Russia aged roughly 6 to 90. No fewer than 6.5 million PBMCs went into each sample. Then a second PCR, running about 6 to 12 cycles, was carried out with a sample-barcoded 5' primer and a J-beta primer mix. TCRdb redid the calling of the 5' RACE reads with MiXCR, one entry per CDR3 protein. The sample includes roughly 730,000 distinct CDR3 sequences, just over 55% of them seen just once. Sequenced: blood. The TCR originated in a man aged 35-49 years in good health.

Here the CDR3 DNA reads TGTGCTAGTGGTTTGGGTACACAGGTTGAAGAGACCCAGTACTTC. Translating it yields CASGLGTQVEETQYF. The chain couples TRBV12-5 to TRBJ2-5; tentative D call: TRBD1 (5 bases). CDR3 length: 15 amino acids. The V end lost 1 base, the J end lost 3 bases, and 12 bases lay between the germline ends. Germline CDR1 LGHNT, CDR2 FRNRAP.